One and the same sample provided the 25 T cell receptor beta chains below, sequenced in a study of blood T cell repertoires in COVID-19. The assay was immunoSEQ multiplex PCR, and TCRdb's table has in-frame clones only and misses some. This table has roughly 190,000 clones, around 89% appearing once. The sample taken for sequencing was PBMCs or T cells enriched from blood (not recorded which). The receptor source for this set is a woman between 18 and 29 years old who had recovered from COVID-19.

This rearrangement joins TRBV12-3 or TRBV12-4 to TRBJ2-7; TRBD1 aligns across 9 bases. CDR3 length: 12 amino acids. With 7 bases clipped from V and 6 bases from J, the junction kept 4 bases outside the gene matches. The CDR3 DNA follows: TGTGCCAGCAACAGGGGGCTTGGCGAGCAGTACTTC. The encoded protein is CASNRGLGEQYF.

This clone has more than one count but fewer than ten. V is TRBV9 and J is TRBJ1-3; D gene uncertain. V lost 0 bases and J 6 bases, leaving 13 bases between the germline ends. The CDR3 has 15 amino acids. Germline CDR1 reads SGDLS; CDR2 reads YYNGEE. The CDR3 protein is CASSVGLQVTNTIYF. CDR3 nucleotides: TGTGCCAGCAGCGTAGGGTTGCAGGTGACAAACACCATATATTTT.

The rearrangement joins TRBV5-4 to TRBJ1-2; TRBD1 might be the D (5 bases). This CDR3 region has 14 residues. Trimming cost V 0 bases and J 6 bases, with 12 bases left between them. The germline V gene has CDR1 SGHNT and CDR2 YYREEE (reference sequence). CDR3 in DNA: TGTGCCAGCAGCTTGGATCGGGGGTTAGATGGCTACACCTTC. Its protein is CASSLDRGLDGYTF.

J is TRBJ1-5 and V is TRBV2; D not certain. The CDR3 is made up of 12 amino acids. Germline values: CDR1 SNHLY, CDR2 FYNNEI. Trimming took 7 bases from V and 4 from J, leaving 8 bases between them. The DNA for the CDR3 is TGTGCCAGCAATCCGGGGAATCAGCCCCAGCATTTT. Protein: CASNPGNQPQHF.

The genes are TRBV5-1 and TRBJ2-7; weak D call: TRBD1 (5 bases). The CDR3 sequence is 13 residues long. The germline gives CDR1 SGHRS, CDR2 YFSETQ. The V and J ends lost 0 bases and 5 bases respectively, with 9 bases between them. CDR3 amino acids: CASSLAIRDEQYF. For the CDR3, the DNA is TGCGCCAGCAGCTTGGCCATCAGGGACGAGCAGTACTTC. Combining the CDR3 with reference TRBV5-1 and TRBJ2-7 gives the whole variable domain KAGVTQTPRYLIKTRGQQVTLSCSPISGHRSVSWYQQTPGQGLQFLFEYFSETQRNKGNFPGRFSGRQFSNSRSEMNVSTLELGDSALYLCASSLAIRDEQYFGPGTRLTVT.

The chain couples TRBV5-4 to TRBJ1-1; a possible D gene is TRBD1 (5 bases). The V end was cut by 4 bases, the J end by 4 bases, with 17 bases between. Germline CDR1 and CDR2: SGHNT and YYREEE (reference sequence). The CDR3 has 15 residues. As DNA, the CDR3 is TGTGCCAGCAGCCAATCAGGGATTTTGGGCACTGAAGCTTTCTTT. Protein: CASSQSGILGTEAFF.

The V call is TRBV27, the J call TRBJ2-7, with D perhaps matching TRBD2 (6 bases). Trimming took off 3 bases at V and 5 bases at J, with 17 bases between the two ends. Per germline, CDR1 MNHEY and CDR2 SMNVEV (reference sequence). The CDR3 has 15 residues. CDR3 region: CASSFGAGPLDEQYF. The DNA of the CDR3 is TGTGCCAGCAGTTTCGGGGCGGGACCCCTGGACGAGCAGTACTTC.

This rearrangement joins TRBV5-1 to TRBJ1-1; TRBD1 matches 9 bases. The CDR3 covers 15 residues. V shed 4 bases and J 0 bases; nucleotides not matched to a gene: 4. The germline V gene has CDR1 SGHRS and CDR2 YFSETQ. The CDR3 here is CASSPGTGMNTEAFF. In DNA form, the CDR3 reads TGCGCCAGCAGCCCGGGGACAGGGATGAACACTGAAGCTTTCTTT.

This clone showed up just once. The V gene is TRBV27, the J gene TRBJ1-4; a weak D match, TRBD1 (5 bases). The CDR3 consists of 15 residues. Germline loops: CDR1 MNHEY, CDR2 SMNVEV (reference sequence). Trimming took off 3 bases at V and 0 bases at J, with 8 bases between the two ends. CDR3 sequence: CASSFGAATNEKLFF. The CDR3 DNA reads TGTGCCAGCAGTTTTGGGGCGGCAACTAATGAAAAACTGTTTTTT.

The V call is TRBV11-3, the J call TRBJ2-1; 8 bases map to TRBD2. From germline, CDR1 is SGHNT and CDR2 YENEEA. This CDR3 region has 15 residues. V lost 1 base, J lost 9 bases, and 8 bases stayed unmatched. This CDR3 reads CASSLGAGGWSEQFF. CDR3 DNA: TGTGCCAGCAGCTTAGGGGCGGGAGGATGGAGTGAGCAGTTCTTC.

The chain couples TRBV18 to TRBJ1-1; 10 bases agree with TRBD1. The CDR3 is 16 residues long. The germline gives CDR1 KGHSH, CDR2 LQKENI. Unmatched junction bases numbered 11, after V lost 6 bases and J lost 4 bases. The CDR3 is CASSQDRGRVGTEAFF. CDR3 DNA sequence: TGTGCCAGCTCCCAGGACAGGGGGAGAGTGGGCACTGAAGCTTTCTTT.

The J gene is TRBJ1-2, the V gene TRBV29-1, with D possibly being TRBD1 (6 bases). Trimming left V 0 bases short and J 8 bases short, with 16 bases between. This CDR3 is built from 14 residues. The germline gives CDR1 SQVTM, CDR2 ANQGSEA. CDR3 DNA sequence: TGCAGCGTTGAAGATGCAGGGGCCGCGCTGGGCTACACCTTC. As protein: CSVEDAGAALGYTF.

The chain is built from TRBV9 and TRBJ2-7; 7 bases fit TRBD2. Trimming removed 4 bases from V and 3 bases from J; junction bases left unmatched: 10. CDR3 size: 15 residues. CDR1 SGDLS and CDR2 YYNGEE come from the germline V gene. The DNA of the CDR3 is TGTGCCAGCAGCCAAGTGGCAGCGGGGATCTACGAGCAGTACTTC. It codes for CASSQVAAGIYEQYF.

This chain uses TRBV6-6 with TRBJ2-1, with 11 bases aligning to TRBD2. The germline gives CDR1 MNHNY, CDR2 SVGAGI (reference sequence). The CDR3 consists of 13 residues. V gave up 7 bases and J gave up 5 bases; unmatched junction bases: 1. The CDR3 protein is CASTGLADNEQFF. The DNA for the CDR3 is TGTGCCAGCACGGGACTAGCGGACAATGAGCAGTTCTTC.

This clone occurred once. CDR3 coding DNA: TGTGCCAGCAGCTTGGAAGGGGCTAATGGCTACACCTTC. Translated, it gives CASSLEGANGYTF. This rearrangement joins TRBV5-6 to TRBJ1-2; D might be TRBD1 (5 bases). Trimming shortened V by 0 bases and J by 6 bases, and 9 bases separated the two germline ends. The CDR3 runs 13 residues. Germline V gene data show CDR1 as SGHDT and CDR2 as YYEEEE.

This sequence joins TRBV7-9 and TRBJ2-6; no definite D call. Germline assignment: CDR1 SEHNR and CDR2 FQNEAQ (reference sequence). The CDR3 spans 13 residues. Between the trimmed V and J ends, which lost 5 bases and 1 base, there was a span of 3 bases. The CDR3 DNA follows: TGTGCCAGCAGCCCTTCTGGGGCCAACGTCCTGACTTTC. Protein product: CASSPSGANVLTF.

The J gene is TRBJ2-1, the V gene TRBV14; 8 nucleotides match TRBD2. V lost 0 bases to trimming and J lost 3 bases; unmatched junction nucleotides: 7. CDR1 and CDR2 (germline): SGHDN, FVKESK. This CDR3 comprises 17 residues. CDR3 sequence: CASSQDLGTSGYNEQFF. The CDR3 DNA reads TGTGCCAGCAGCCAAGATCTAGGAACTAGCGGCTACAATGAGCAGTTCTTC.

J is TRBJ1-5 and V is TRBV7-2; D ambiguous. The CDR3 runs to 15 residues. Germline CDR1 SGHTA, CDR2 FQGNSA. V was shortened by 4 bases and J by 0 bases, with 10 bases between the two germline ends. The CDR3 sequence is CASSSTSYSNQPQHF. CDR3 DNA: TGTGCCAGCAGCTCGACATCTTATAGCAATCAGCCCCAGCATTTT.

The chain employs TRBV9 and TRBJ2-3, with 8 bases fitting TRBD2. J lost 0 bases, V lost 3 bases, and 3 bases had no gene match. CDR3 length: 15 amino acids. Germline CDR1 reads SGDLS; CDR2 reads YYNGEE. CDR3 in amino acids: CASSGGLASTDTQYF. As DNA, the CDR3 is TGTGCCAGCAGCGGAGGACTAGCAAGCACAGATACGCAGTATTTT.

The V and J genes are TRBV4-3 and TRBJ1-5; D is uncertain. Germline values: CDR1 LGHNA, CDR2 YSLEER. The CDR3 sequence is 14 residues long. V lost 0 bases, J lost 6 bases, and 9 bases lay in between. The CDR3, as DNA: TGCGCCAGCAGCCAAGATAGACGGGTTCAGCCCCAGCATTTT. Translating it yields CASSQDRRVQPQHF.

V and J are TRBV3-1 (or the pseudogene TRBV3-2) and TRBJ2-1; 13 bases fit TRBD2. J lost 2 bases, V lost 10 bases, and 5 bases had no gene match. The CDR3 consists of 15 residues. The germline V gene encodes CDR1 LGHDT and CDR2 YNNKEL (reference sequence). CDR3 sequence (DNA): TGTGCCACGAAACTAGCGGGAGGGCCCTACAATGAGCAGTTCTTC. This sequence encodes CATKLAGGPYNEQFF.

The sample holds a few counts of this clone. This rearrangement joins TRBV4-1 to TRBJ2-3; 7 bases fit TRBD2. CDR3 length: 17 residues. CDR1 is MGHRA and CDR2 is YSYEKL in the germline V gene. The J segment lost 3 bases and the V segment lost 1 base, leaving 10 bases of the junction unmatched. The CDR3 loop reads CASSQGWEGRWTDTQYF. In DNA, the CDR3 is TGCGCCAGCAGCCAAGGCTGGGAGGGCCGATGGACAGATACGCAGTATTTT.

V is TRBV7-2 and J is TRBJ2-7; 9 positions agree with TRBD1. Germline CDR1 is SGHTA and CDR2 is FQGNSA. The CDR3 covers 14 residues. V shed 5 bases, J shed 3 bases, and the junction held 5 bases outside the gene matches. This CDR3 reads CASSRGQGIYEQYF. The CDR3 DNA reads TGTGCCAGCAGCCGGGGACAGGGAATCTACGAGCAGTACTTC.

This clone has just a few counts. CDR3 loop: CASSLSGNTEAFF. The CDR3 DNA reads TGTGCCAGTAGCCTATCGGGGAACACTGAAGCTTTCTTT. The J gene is TRBJ1-1, the V gene TRBV19; D uncertain. CDR1 is LNHDA, CDR2 SQIVND, per germline (reference sequence). Trimming took 6 bases from V and 1 from J, leaving 9 bases between them. The CDR3 length is 13 residues.

V usage is TRBV4-1 and J usage is TRBJ2-1; 9 nucleotides agree with TRBD1. CDR1 and CDR2 (germline): MGHRA, YSYEKL. J was trimmed by 5 bases and V by 4 bases; bases with no gene match: 6. The CDR3 has 15 amino acids. The CDR3 region is CASSRGQGVDNEQFF. For the CDR3, the DNA is TGCGCCAGCAGCCGGGGACAGGGAGTTGACAATGAGCAGTTCTTC.